This TCR beta chain was captured by sequencing in a study of shared T cell receptors in the human thymus. J lost 0 bases, V lost 3 bases, and 9 bases had no gene match. The CDR3 consists of 17 residues. CDR1 and CDR2 (germline): MNHEY, SMNVEV (reference sequence). Method: immunoSEQ multiplex PCR; TCRdb's copy keeps in-frame clones and lacks some. The sample lists roughly 550,000 clones; around three quarters were seen once. The sample was also linked to a second study, of human thymus T cells.

The chain uses TRBV27 and TRBJ2-7; 9 bases line up with TRBD1. This TCR was recovered from a boy under three years old with a congenital heart defect. The specimen was thymocytes. CDR3 amino acids: CASSLTMGQGGSYEQYF. The DNA for the CDR3 is TGTGCCAGCAGTTTGACTATGGGACAGGGAGGCTCCTACGAGCAGTACTTC.